The 6 T cell receptor beta chains below come from one sample, sequenced in a study of blood T cells in healthy people across ages. Primers used in a second PCR of roughly 6 to 12 cycles were a sample-barcoded 5' primer and a J-beta primer mix. Each CDR3 protein gets one entry after TCRdb re-called the 5' RACE reads with MiXCR. The table records almost 300,000 distinct CDR3 sequences, 25% to 30% of them present only once. The sample taken for sequencing was blood. The receptors were sampled from a woman in her sixties or seventies in good health.

This clonotype was recorded many times. The chain combines TRBV20-1 with TRBJ1-1; D gene ambiguous. Per germline, CDR1 DFQATT and CDR2 SNEGSKA (reference sequence). There are 14 residues in the CDR3. Between the trimmed V and J ends, which lost 6 bases and 6 bases, there was a span of 20 bases. The CDR3 here is CSAPGSKANAEAFF. Written as DNA, the CDR3 is TGCAGTGCCCCCGGGAGCAAGGCAAACGCTGAAGCTTTCTTT.

Only a few counts were recorded for this clonotype. This sequence joins TRBV5-8 and TRBJ2-3; 9 nucleotides agree with TRBD1. In germline, CDR1 is SGHTS, CDR2 YDEGEE. The length of the CDR3 is 16 residues. The ends lost 3 bases at V and 3 bases at J; junction bases unmatched: 8. CDR3 in DNA: TGTGCCAGCAGCTCCTACGCGGGACAGGGAACAGATACGCAGTATTTT. Translation: CASSSYAGQGTDTQYF.

The chain carries TRBV20-1 and TRBJ2-1, with TRBD1 identical over 9 bases. V was pared by 2 bases and J by 5 bases, with 4 bases of the junction left unmatched. The length of the CDR3 is 14 residues. Germline assignment: CDR1 DFQATT and CDR2 SNEGSKA (reference sequence). This CDR3 reads CSARYRTGDNEQFF. The CDR3 nucleotides read TGCAGTGCTAGATACCGGACAGGGGACAATGAGCAGTTCTTC.

This clonotype was detected a few times. The CDR3 sequence: CASSYRQGGKYF. In nucleotides, the CDR3 is TGTGCCAGCAGTTACCGCCAGGGAGGGAAGTACTTC. The gene calls are TRBV28 and TRBJ2-7; 7 nucleotides agree with TRBD2. With V trimmed by 4 bases and J by 11 bases, 8 bases remained unmatched. The germline V gene encodes CDR1 MDHEN and CDR2 SYDVKM. The CDR3 is 12 residues long. Combining the CDR3 with reference TRBV28 and TRBJ2-7 gives the whole variable domain DVKVTQSSRYLVKRTGEKVFLECVQDMDHENMFWYRQDPGLGLRLIYFSYDVKMKEKGDIPEGYSVSREKKERFSLILESASTNQTSMYLCASSYRQGGKYFGPGTRLTVT.

The table lists this clonotype with a few counts. V and J are TRBV7-2 and TRBJ2-3; 7 bases align to TRBD2. V shed 10 bases, J shed 1 base, and the junction held 14 bases outside the gene matches. CDR1 SGHTA and CDR2 FQGNSA come from the germline V gene. The CDR3 sequence is 16 residues long. The CDR3 loop reads CANSPIGLAGTDTQYF. The CDR3 nucleotides read TGTGCCAACAGTCCCATTGGGCTAGCGGGCACAGATACGCAGTATTTT. The complete variable domain, with remaining parts taken from reference TRBV7-2 and TRBJ2-3, reads GAGVSQSPSNKVTEKGKDVELRCDPISGHTALYWYRQSLGQGLEFLIYFQGNSAPDKSGLPSDRFSAERTGGSVSTLTIQRTQQEDSAVYLCANSPIGLAGTDTQYFGPGTRLTVL.

This clonotype has only a few counts. The rearrangement joins TRBV20-1 to TRBJ1-2, with D possibly TRBD1 on 6 matching bases. This CDR3 is 13 amino acids long. The germline V and J ends were trimmed by 6 bases and 8 bases, with 19 bases remaining between them. Germline values: CDR1 DFQATT, CDR2 SNEGSKA (reference sequence). This chain's CDR3 is CSAPGGDTAGYTF. The CDR3 DNA reads as TGCAGTGCCCCTGGAGGGGACACCGCGGGCTACACCTTC.